A single sample is the source of the 29 T cell receptor beta chains below, sequenced in a study of identical twins. TCRdb recomputed calls from the 5' RACE reads with MiXCR, one row per CDR3 protein. The table lists roughly 720,000 distinct CDR3 sequences, around a sixth of them singletons. Another study also made use of these data, one on T cells expressing NK-cell markers.

Material: PBMCs. Receptors originate from a young woman in good health.

The CDR3 reads CASSPSTGNTIYF. CDR3 DNA sequence: TGTGCCAGCAGCCCTTCTACTGGAAACACCATATATTTT. The chain employs TRBV5-4 and TRBJ1-3; D unresolved. The CDR3 spans 13 residues. V lost 4 bases and J lost 2, with 7 bases in between. In germline, CDR1 is SGHNT, CDR2 YYREEE (reference sequence).

The V and J genes are TRBV6-1 and TRBJ2-2; D ambiguous. This CDR3 has 15 residues. Germline V gene data show CDR1 as MNHNS and CDR2 as SASEGT. With 5 bases removed from V and 8 bases from J, the gap between germline ends came to 18 bases. This chain's CDR3 is CASSKAAASPGELFF. The CDR3, as DNA: TGTGCCAGCAGTAAGGCGGCGGCCTCCCCGGGGGAGCTGTTTTTT.

This clonotype was seen only a few times. The rearrangement links TRBV7-2 to TRBJ2-1, with TRBD2 matching over 14 bases. Looked up from germline, CDR1 is SGHTA and CDR2 is FQGNSA. Trimming cost V 4 bases and J 10 bases; bases outside gene matches: 3. This CDR3 spans 14 amino acids. The CDR3 coding sequence is TGTGCCAGCAGCTCCCGGACTAGCGGGAGGGAGCAGTTCTTC. Amino acid sequence: CASSSRTSGREQFF.

The genes are TRBV5-1 and TRBJ2-5, with D maybe TRBD2 (5 bases). CDR3 length: 14 amino acids. CDR1 and CDR2 (germline): SGHRS, YFSETQ. Trimming took 4 bases from V and 5 from J, leaving 15 bases between them. The CDR3 loop reads CASSREPGRETQYF. CDR3 DNA sequence: TGCGCCAGCAGCCGGGAACCAGGCCGGGAGACCCAGTACTTC.

A few counts support this clonotype. The chain has TRBV7-9 and TRBJ1-5; D is unresolved. This CDR3 spans 15 amino acids. Per germline, CDR1 SEHNR and CDR2 FQNEAQ (reference sequence). With 1 base removed from V and 0 bases from J, the gap between germline ends came to 7 bases. In DNA form, the CDR3 reads TGTGCCAGCAGCTTAGACCAGACTAGCAATCAGCCCCAGCATTTT. Amino acid sequence: CASSLDQTSNQPQHF.

The CDR3 sequence: CATKGQGEGEQFF. In nucleotides, the CDR3 is TGTGCCACCAAGGGACAGGGGGAGGGTGAGCAGTTCTTC. J is TRBJ2-1 and V is TRBV24-1; 11 nucleotides match TRBD1. J was trimmed by 9 bases and V by 8 bases; bases with no gene match: 5. This CDR3 spans 13 amino acids. Germline CDR1 reads KGHDR; CDR2 reads SFDVKD.

The table lists this clonotype with many counts. The rearrangement uses TRBV5-1 and TRBJ1-5; D gene unclear. V was cut by 0 bases and J by 4 bases, with 8 bases left in between. The CDR3 consists of 14 residues. From germline, CDR1 is SGHRS and CDR2 YFSETQ. CDR3 residues: CASSLGDLNQPQHF. The DNA of the CDR3 is TGCGCCAGCAGCTTGGGAGACCTTAATCAGCCCCAGCATTTT.

The J gene is TRBJ2-7, the V gene TRBV12-3 or TRBV12-4, with TRBD1 as a possible D gene (5 bases). V shed 7 bases and J shed 6 bases, with 22 bases lying between them. CDR3 size: 15 residues. CDR3 in amino acids: CASTQKFLDDSEQYF. The CDR3 nucleotides read TGTGCCAGCACCCAAAAGTTTTTGGACGACAGCGAGCAGTACTTC.

The V call is TRBV9, the J call TRBJ2-3, with 9 bases that match TRBD1. Per germline, CDR1 SGDLS and CDR2 YYNGEE. The J segment lost 1 base and the V segment lost 4 bases, leaving 7 bases of the junction unmatched. The CDR3 has 16 residues. CDR3 sequence (DNA): TGTGCCAGCAGCCGGTTACAGGGGGCACGCACAGATACGCAGTATTTT. Its protein product is CASSRLQGARTDTQYF.

This clonotype was seen a few times. The J gene is TRBJ2-3, the V gene TRBV7-8; D call uncertain. This CDR3 has 12 residues. Germline assignment: CDR1 SGHVS and CDR2 FQNEAQ. V was shortened by 4 bases and J by 5 bases, with 7 bases between the two germline ends. The CDR3 region has the DNA TGTGCCAGCAGCTCAACCATAGATACGCAGTATTTT. Encoded protein: CASSSTIDTQYF.

This clonotype was seen a handful of times. The V and J genes are TRBV7-2 and TRBJ1-2; no reliable D call. The V gene lost 3 bases and the J gene lost 4 bases, with 9 bases spanning the gap. This CDR3 has 13 amino acids. Germline assignment: CDR1 SGHTA and CDR2 FQGNSA. CDR3 in DNA: TGTGCCAGCAGCTTCGGTCCTTCCTATGGCTACACCTTC. This translates into CASSFGPSYGYTF.

The chain carries TRBV5-5 and TRBJ1-5, with 7 bases lining up with TRBD1. The germline gives CDR1 SGHKS, CDR2 YYEKEE (reference sequence). This CDR3 is 15 amino acids long. Germline trimming cut 1 base from V and 6 bases from J; bases unmatched to any gene: 7. The CDR3 sequence: CASSLFGQARQPQHF. The CDR3 bases are TGTGCCAGCAGCTTGTTCGGACAGGCCCGTCAGCCCCAGCATTTT.

This clonotype was detected once. The rearrangement links TRBV28 to TRBJ2-7; 7 bases line up with TRBD2. This CDR3 contains 15 residues. Trimming cost V 6 bases and J 3 bases; bases outside gene matches: 11. Per the germline V gene, CDR1 is MDHEN and CDR2 is SYDVKM. The CDR3 DNA reads as TGTGCCAGCAGCGTAGCGGGTGTGGGGCTCTACGAGCAGTACTTC. It encodes CASSVAGVGLYEQYF. The variable domain in full, with the rest retrieved from reference TRBV28 and TRBJ2-7, is DVKVTQSSRYLVKRTGEKVFLECVQDMDHENMFWYRQDPGLGLRLIYFSYDVKMKEKGDIPEGYSVSREKKERFSLILESASTNQTSMYLCASSVAGVGLYEQYFGPGTRLTVT.

The V and J genes are TRBV6-1 and TRBJ2-6, with a weak D call TRBD1 (8 bases). This CDR3 region has 15 residues. Germline lookup yields CDR1 MNHNS and CDR2 SASEGT. V was shortened by 10 bases and J by 5 bases, with 18 bases between the two germline ends. The CDR3 loop reads CATTGGVVRANVLTF. Here the CDR3 DNA reads TGTGCCACCACAGGGGGGGTTGTCAGGGCCAACGTCCTGACTTTC.

This clonotype was observed a handful of times. This chain joins TRBV15 and TRBJ1-1; no reliable D call. V was clipped by 0 bases and J by 0 bases, with 2 bases between them. Germline V lookup: CDR1 LNHNV, CDR2 YYDKDF (reference sequence). There are 13 residues in the CDR3. The CDR3 DNA follows: TGTGCCACCAGCAGAGATGTGAACACTGAAGCTTTCTTT. This encodes CATSRDVNTEAFF.

The chain links TRBV3-1 to TRBJ1-5; D is uncertain. With 2 bases removed from V and 7 bases from J, the gap between germline ends came to 9 bases. From germline, CDR1 is LGHDT and CDR2 YNNKEL (reference sequence). The CDR3 length is 13 residues. The CDR3 coding sequence is TGTGCCAGCAGCCAAACTCCGGCCCAGCCCCAGCATTTT. Its protein product is CASSQTPAQPQHF.

The chain joins TRBV20-1 to TRBJ2-1; D may match TRBD1 or TRBD2 (5 bases each). The V gene's germline CDR1 is DFQATT and CDR2 SNEGSKA (reference sequence). Trimming left V 1 base short and J 4 bases short, with 11 bases between. The CDR3 spans 14 residues. The CDR3 is CSARAGDAYNEQFF. The CDR3 DNA reads as TGCAGTGCTAGAGCTGGGGACGCATACAATGAGCAGTTCTTC.

This clonotype was seen only a few times. At one of its ends the junction is not consistent with the germline gene, which may arise from a read error. CDR3 nucleotides: TGTGCCAGCAGTCGTCACAACACCCAGGGACCGGACTTC. Amino acids: CASSRHNTQGPDF. The rearrangement joins TRBV6-2 or TRBV6-3 to TRBJ2-4; D assignment may be TRBD1 or TRBD2 (5 bases each). CDR3 length equals 13 residues. CDR1 MNHEY and CDR2 SVGEGT come from the germline V gene.

This chain connects TRBV7-9 to TRBJ2-3, with TRBD2 identical over 10 bases. The CDR3 totals 14 residues. The junction had 6 bases not matched to a gene; V was cut back by 8 bases and J by 4 bases. Germline values: CDR1 SEHNR, CDR2 FQNEAQ (reference sequence). The CDR3 sequence: CASERGGKSDTQYF. CDR3 coding DNA: TGTGCCAGCGAGCGGGGGGGCAAATCAGATACGCAGTATTTT.

The J gene is TRBJ2-5, the V gene TRBV5-1; D is perhaps TRBD2 (6 bases). The CDR3 extends over 16 amino acids. Trimming took 3 bases from V and 4 from J, leaving 19 bases between them. CDR1 is SGHRS and CDR2 is YFSETQ in the germline V gene. The CDR3 nucleotides are TGCGCCAGCAGCTGGGGGGACTGGAATGAACCAGAGACCCAGTACTTC. Its translation: CASSWGDWNEPETQYF. The full variable domain, with the rest looked up from reference TRBV5-1 and TRBJ2-5, is KAGVTQTPRYLIKTRGQQVTLSCSPISGHRSVSWYQQTPGQGLQFLFEYFSETQRNKGNFPGRFSGRQFSNSRSEMNVSTLELGDSALYLCASSWGDWNEPETQYFGPGTRLLVL.

In its sample, this clonotype was seen many times. The chain is built from TRBV6-5 and TRBJ2-5; 14 positions agree with TRBD2. Trimming at V came to 4 bases and at J to 5 bases, leaving 6 bases not matched to a gene. Germline loops: CDR1 MNHEY, CDR2 SVGAGI. The CDR3 sequence is 16 residues long. CDR3 DNA: TGTGCCAGCAGTTCCGGACTAGCGGGGGGCCGGGAGACCCAGTACTTC. Translated, it gives CASSSGLAGGRETQYF.

The genes are TRBV14 and TRBJ1-1; 10 nucleotides align to TRBD1. Germline trimming cut 8 bases from V and 2 bases from J; bases unmatched to any gene: 14. Per the germline V gene, CDR1 is SGHDN and CDR2 is FVKESK. The CDR3 runs 17 residues. The CDR3 DNA is TGTGCCAGCGGCTCTCGACAGGGGGCGATTGACAACACTGAAGCTTTCTTT. It translates to CASGSRQGAIDNTEAFF.

This clonotype was seen only a few times. CDR3 nucleotides: TGTGCCAGCTCACCGGCGACAGGGGGCAATGAGCAGTTCTTC. Translation gives CASSPATGGNEQFF. This chain links TRBV18 with TRBJ2-1; TRBD1 matches at 9 bases. Trimming took 3 bases from V and 6 from J; bases not matched to a gene: 3. The germline V gene has CDR1 KGHSH and CDR2 LQKENI. The CDR3 totals 14 residues. The whole variable domain, filled in from reference TRBV18 and TRBJ2-1, reads NAGVMQNPRHLVRRRGQEARLRCSPMKGHSHVYWYRQLPEEGLKFMVYLQKENIIDESGMPKERFSAEFPKEGPSILRIQQVVRGDSAAYFCASSPATGGNEQFFGPGTRLTVL.

The table lists this clonotype with many counts. The rearrangement joins TRBV25-1 to TRBJ1-5; 7 bases align to TRBD1. The CDR3 has 14 residues. Germline loops: CDR1 MGHDK, CDR2 SYGVNS. Losses at the gene ends were 3 bases for V and 5 bases for J; bases not matched to a gene: 4. The CDR3 spells CASSEDRKDQPQHF. The CDR3 coding sequence is TGTGCCAGCAGTGAGGACAGGAAAGATCAGCCCCAGCATTTT. Filled out from reference TRBV25-1 and TRBJ1-5, the complete variable domain reads EADIYQTPRYLVIGTGKKITLECSQTMGHDKMYWYQQDPGMELHLIHYSYGVNSTEKGDLSSESTVSRIRTEHFPLTLESARPSHTSQYLCASSEDRKDQPQHFGDGTRLSIL.

This clonotype has a handful of counts. This chain joins TRBV18 and TRBJ1-6; possibly TRBD1 for D (5 bases). V lost 4 bases and J 9 bases, leaving 19 bases between the germline ends. CDR1 and CDR2 from the germline V gene are KGHSH and LQKENI. This CDR3 contains 16 residues. This CDR3 is CASSRRDGGLVSPLHF. CDR3 coding DNA: TGTGCCAGCTCACGACGGGACGGAGGGTTGGTTTCACCCCTCCACTTT.

This rearrangement joins TRBV7-2 to TRBJ1-2; no clear D. The germline V gene encodes CDR1 SGHTA and CDR2 FQGNSA. The V end was cut by 5 bases, the J end by 4 bases, with 8 bases between. The CDR3 loop spans 12 amino acids. DNA for the CDR3: TGTGCCAGCAGCCCACGGAGCTATGGCTACACCTTC. This codes for CASSPRSYGYTF.

V usage is TRBV12-3 or TRBV12-4 and J usage is TRBJ2-5; 13 bases match TRBD2. V dropped 2 bases and J dropped 4; count of bases not matched to a gene: 7. The CDR3 covers 17 residues. CDR3 nucleotides: TGTGCCAGCAGTTTACCTCCGGGACTAGCGGGGACAGAGACCCAGTACTTC. Its translation: CASSLPPGLAGTETQYF.

This clonotype has at least ten counts. The chain couples TRBV6-1 to TRBJ2-5; the match to TRBD2 covers 9 bases. Trimming removed 2 bases from V and 1 base from J; junction bases left unmatched: 2. Germline CDR1 is MNHNS and CDR2 is SASEGT. The CDR3 runs to 15 residues. CDR3 amino acids: CASSEIAGAQETQYF. CDR3 coding DNA: TGTGCCAGCAGTGAAATAGCGGGGGCCCAAGAGACCCAGTACTTC.

This clonotype appeared a few times. The chain employs TRBV9 and TRBJ2-7, with 8 bases that match TRBD1. The CDR3 totals 18 residues. Germline V gene sequence: CDR1 SGDLS, CDR2 YYNGEE. J lost 4 bases, V lost 3 bases, and 18 bases had no gene match. CDR3: CASSANPRSGTGDYEQYF. The CDR3 DNA follows: TGTGCCAGCAGCGCAAATCCTCGGTCCGGGACAGGAGATTACGAGCAGTACTTC.